Included here is one T cell receptor beta chain sequence, with context. Its antigen is undetermined. This entry comes from a study of cytomegalovirus exposure and HLA in healthy donors. General study findings and limits: A highly shared variant cluster was judged a likely technical artifact. At a 0.05 false discovery rate, a later analysis found some 17,000 TCR beta sequences to be associated with HLA alleles.

This PCR relied on a set of 60 Vbeta primers and 13 Jbeta primers. Here immunoSEQ multiplex PCR was the method, and the copy in TCRdb shows in-frame clones only, minus some. The sample contains 150,000 to 200,000 clones, roughly 70% of which appear only once. The trim removed 3 bases at V and 5 bases at J, leaving 4 bases unmatched. The germline gives CDR1 SGHAT, CDR2 FQNNGV. The CDR3 runs to 15 residues. This chain links TRBV11-2 with TRBJ1-6; 7 bases fit TRBD1. Sequencing was carried out using PBMCs. The TCR originated in a woman in her 30s in good health and CMV-seronegative. In nucleotides, the CDR3 is TGTGCCAGCAGCTTCCGGGGACAGAATAATTCACCCCTCCACTTT. As protein: CASSFRGQNNSPLHF.